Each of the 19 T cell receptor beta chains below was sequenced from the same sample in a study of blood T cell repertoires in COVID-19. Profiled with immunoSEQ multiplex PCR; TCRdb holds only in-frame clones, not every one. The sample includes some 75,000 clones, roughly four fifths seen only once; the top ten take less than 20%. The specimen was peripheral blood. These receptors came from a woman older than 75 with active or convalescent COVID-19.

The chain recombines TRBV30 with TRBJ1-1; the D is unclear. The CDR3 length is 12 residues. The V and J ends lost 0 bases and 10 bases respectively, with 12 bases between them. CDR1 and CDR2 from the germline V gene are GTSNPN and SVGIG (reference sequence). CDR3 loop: CAWSVLGGGAFF. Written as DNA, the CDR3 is TGTGCCTGGAGTGTACTGGGAGGTGGAGCTTTCTTT.

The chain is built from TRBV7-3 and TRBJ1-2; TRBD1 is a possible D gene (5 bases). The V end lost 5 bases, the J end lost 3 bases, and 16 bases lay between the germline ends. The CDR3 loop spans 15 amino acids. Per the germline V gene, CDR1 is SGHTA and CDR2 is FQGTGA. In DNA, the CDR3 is TGTGCCAGCAGCCCGGGGGGTGGTTCCCACTATGGCTACACCTTC. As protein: CASSPGGGSHYGYTF. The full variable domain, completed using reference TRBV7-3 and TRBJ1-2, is GAGVSQTPSNKVTEKGKYVELRCDPISGHTALYWYRQSLGQGPEFLIYFQGTGAADDSGLPNDRFFAVRPEGSVSTLKIQRTERGDSAVYLCASSPGGGSHYGYTFGSGTRLTVV.

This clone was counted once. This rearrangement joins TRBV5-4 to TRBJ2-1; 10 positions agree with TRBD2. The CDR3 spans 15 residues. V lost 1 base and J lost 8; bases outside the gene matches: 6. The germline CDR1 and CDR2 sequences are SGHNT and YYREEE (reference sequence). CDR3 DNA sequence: TGTGCCAGCAGCTTGTTAGCGGGGGGAGGAGATGAGCAGTTCTTC. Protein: CASSLLAGGGDEQFF.

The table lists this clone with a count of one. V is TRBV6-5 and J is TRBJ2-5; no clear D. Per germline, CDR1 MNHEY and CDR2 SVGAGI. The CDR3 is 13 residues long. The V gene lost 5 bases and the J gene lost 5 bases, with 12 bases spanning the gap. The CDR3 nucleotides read TGTGCCAGCAGTAAATGGCCCGGGGAGACCCAGTACTTC. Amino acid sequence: CASSKWPGETQYF.

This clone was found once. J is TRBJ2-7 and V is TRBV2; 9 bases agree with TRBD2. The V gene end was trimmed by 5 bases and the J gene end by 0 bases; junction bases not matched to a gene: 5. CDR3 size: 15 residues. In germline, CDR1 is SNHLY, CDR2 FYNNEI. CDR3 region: CASSRAGGISYEQYF. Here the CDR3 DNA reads TGTGCCAGCAGTAGGGCGGGGGGGATCTCCTACGAGCAGTACTTC.

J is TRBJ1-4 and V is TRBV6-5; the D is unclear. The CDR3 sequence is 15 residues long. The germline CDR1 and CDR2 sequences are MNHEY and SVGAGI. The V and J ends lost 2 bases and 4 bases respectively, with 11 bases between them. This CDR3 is CASSYTPGNNEKLFF. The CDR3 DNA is TGTGCCAGCAGTTACACTCCGGGGAATAATGAAAAACTGTTTTTT.

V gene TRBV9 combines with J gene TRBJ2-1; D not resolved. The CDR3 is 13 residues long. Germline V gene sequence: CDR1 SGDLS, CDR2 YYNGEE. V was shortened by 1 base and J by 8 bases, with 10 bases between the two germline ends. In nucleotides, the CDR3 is TGTGCCAGCAGCGTACCCGCGGCGCATGAGCAGTTCTTC. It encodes CASSVPAAHEQFF.

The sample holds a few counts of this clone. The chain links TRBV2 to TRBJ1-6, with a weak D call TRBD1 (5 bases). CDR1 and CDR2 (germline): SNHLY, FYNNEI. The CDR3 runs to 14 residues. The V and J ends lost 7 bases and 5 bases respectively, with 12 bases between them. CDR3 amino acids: CASTLRGNNSPLHF. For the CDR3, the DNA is TGTGCCAGCACCCTACGGGGGAATAATTCACCCCTCCACTTT.

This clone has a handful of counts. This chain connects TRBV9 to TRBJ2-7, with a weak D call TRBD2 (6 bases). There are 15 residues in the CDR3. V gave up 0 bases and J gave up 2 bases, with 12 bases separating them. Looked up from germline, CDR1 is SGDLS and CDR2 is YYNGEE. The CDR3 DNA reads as TGTGCCAGCAGCGTAGGGGCGGGGTCCACCTACGAGCAGTACTTC. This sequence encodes CASSVGAGSTYEQYF. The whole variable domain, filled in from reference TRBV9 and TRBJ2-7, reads DSGVTQTPKHLITATGQRVTLRCSPRSGDLSVYWYQQSLDQGLQFLIQYYNGEERAKGNILERFSAQQFPDLHSELNLSSLELGDSALYFCASSVGAGSTYEQYFGPGTRLTVT.

The CDR3 protein is CASSPTPNYEQYF. In DNA form, the CDR3 reads TGTGCCAGCAGCCCGACACCTAACTACGAGCAGTACTTC. The chain recombines TRBV5-6 with TRBJ2-7; no clear D. This CDR3 comprises 13 residues. V lost 4 bases, J lost 3 bases, and 11 bases lay in between. The germline V gene encodes CDR1 SGHDT and CDR2 YYEEEE.

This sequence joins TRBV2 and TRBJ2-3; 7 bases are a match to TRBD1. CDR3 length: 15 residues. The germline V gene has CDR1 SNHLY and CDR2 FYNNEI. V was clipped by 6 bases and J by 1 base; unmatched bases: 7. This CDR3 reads CASRTRGLGTDTQYF. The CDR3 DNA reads TGTGCCAGCAGGACAAGGGGGCTTGGCACAGATACGCAGTATTTT.

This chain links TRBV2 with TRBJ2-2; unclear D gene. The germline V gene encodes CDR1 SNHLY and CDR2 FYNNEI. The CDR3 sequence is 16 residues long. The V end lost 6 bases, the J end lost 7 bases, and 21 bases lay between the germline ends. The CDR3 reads CASRSGSEIQSGELFF. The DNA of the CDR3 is TGTGCCAGCAGATCCGGTTCGGAGATCCAGAGCGGGGAGCTGTTTTTT.

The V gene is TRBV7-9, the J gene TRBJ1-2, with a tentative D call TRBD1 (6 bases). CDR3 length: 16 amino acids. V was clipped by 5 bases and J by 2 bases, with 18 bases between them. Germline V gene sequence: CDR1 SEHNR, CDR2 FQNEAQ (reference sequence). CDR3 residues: CASSHTLGDTNYGYTF. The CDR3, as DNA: TGTGCCAGCAGCCACACCCTGGGGGACACAAACTATGGCTACACCTTC. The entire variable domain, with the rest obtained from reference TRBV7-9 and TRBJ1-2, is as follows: DTGVSQNPRHKITKRGQNVTFRCDPISEHNRLYWYRQTLGQGPEFLTYFQNEAQLEKSRLLSDRFSAERPKGSFSTLEIQRTEQGDSAMYLCASSHTLGDTNYGYTFGSGTRLTVV.

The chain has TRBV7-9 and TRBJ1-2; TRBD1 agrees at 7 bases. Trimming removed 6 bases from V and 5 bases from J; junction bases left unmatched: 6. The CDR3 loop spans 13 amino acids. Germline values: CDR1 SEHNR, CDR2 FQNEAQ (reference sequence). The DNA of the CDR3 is TGTGCCAGCAGTAGGGGGCGCGGGTATGGCTACACCTTC. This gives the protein CASSRGRGYGYTF. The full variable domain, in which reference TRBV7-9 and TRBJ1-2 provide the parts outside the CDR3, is DTGVSQNPRHKITKRGQNVTFRCDPISEHNRLYWYRQTLGQGPEFLTYFQNEAQLEKSRLLSDRFSAERPKGSFSTLEIQRTEQGDSAMYLCASSRGRGYGYTFGSGTRLTVV.

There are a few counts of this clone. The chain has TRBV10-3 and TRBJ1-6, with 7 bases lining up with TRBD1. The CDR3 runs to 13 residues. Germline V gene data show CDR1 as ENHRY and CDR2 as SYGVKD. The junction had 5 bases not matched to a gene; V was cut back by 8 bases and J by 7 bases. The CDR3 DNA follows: TGTGCCATCCAGACAGGGAACAATTCACCCCTCCACTTT. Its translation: CAIQTGNNSPLHF.

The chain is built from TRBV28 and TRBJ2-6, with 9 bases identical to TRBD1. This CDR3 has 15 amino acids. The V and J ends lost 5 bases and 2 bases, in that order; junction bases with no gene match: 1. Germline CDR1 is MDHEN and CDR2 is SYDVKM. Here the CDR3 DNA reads TGTGCCAGCAGTACAGGGGGCGCTGGGGCCAACGTCCTGACTTTC. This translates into CASSTGGAGANVLTF.

The CDR3 loop is CASSWDRVQETQYF. The DNA for the CDR3 is TGTGCCAGCAGCTGGGACAGGGTCCAAGAGACCCAGTACTTC. The rearrangement links TRBV7-8 to TRBJ2-5; 9 nucleotides line up with TRBD1. This CDR3 comprises 14 residues. V lost 4 bases, J lost 1 base, and 1 base stayed unmatched. The germline V gene has CDR1 SGHVS and CDR2 FQNEAQ. The full variable domain, with the rest looked up from reference TRBV7-8 and TRBJ2-5, is GAGVSQSPRYKVAKRGQDVALRCDPISGHVSLFWYQQALGQGPEFLTYFQNEAQLDKSGLPSDRFFAERPEGSVSTLKIQRTQQEDSAVYLCASSWDRVQETQYFGPGTRLLVL.

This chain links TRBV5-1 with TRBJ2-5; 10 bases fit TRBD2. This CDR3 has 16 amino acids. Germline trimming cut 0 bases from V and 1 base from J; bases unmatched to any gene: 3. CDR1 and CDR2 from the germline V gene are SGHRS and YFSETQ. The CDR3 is CASSLDPSGGQETQYF. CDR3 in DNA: TGCGCCAGCAGCTTGGATCCTAGCGGGGGCCAAGAGACCCAGTACTTC.

As DNA, the CDR3 is TGTGCCTCCTCGCAGGGGGTGAACACTGAAGCTTTCTTT. This translates into CASSQGVNTEAFF. V and J are TRBV10-3 and TRBJ1-1; 7 bases are shared with TRBD1. The CDR3 totals 13 residues. V lost 11 bases, J lost 0 bases, and 6 bases stayed unmatched. The germline V gene has CDR1 ENHRY and CDR2 SYGVKD.